The 14 T cell receptor beta chains listed next were all sequenced from one sample in a study of T cells after yellow fever vaccination. TCRdb re-analysed the 5' RACE reads in MiXCR, keeping a single row per CDR3 protein. Of 300,000 to 350,000 distinct CDR3 sequences in the sample, approximately 4.5% were seen once. The specimen was PBMCs, collected 15 days after the yellow fever booster vaccination. The origin of the receptors is a man aged 18 to 35 who received the YFV17D yellow fever vaccine.

This clonotype was seen ten or more times. This sequence joins TRBV29-1 and TRBJ2-7; D might be TRBD1 (6 bases). V lost 7 bases, J lost 7 bases, and 17 bases lay in between. Germline V gene sequence: CDR1 SQVTM, CDR2 ANQGSEA. The CDR3 sequence is 12 residues long. This CDR3 reads CSAWDTFGEQYF. CDR3 sequence (DNA): TGCAGCGCTTGGGACACCTTCGGGGAGCAGTACTTC.

This clonotype was counted at least ten times. CDR3 sequence reads: CASSLVTGANTGELFF. Written as DNA, the CDR3 is TGTGCCAGCAGCTTGGTGACAGGGGCGAACACCGGGGAGCTGTTTTTT. The rearrangement joins TRBV5-5 to TRBJ2-2; 8 positions match TRBD1. V trimming: 0 bases; J trimming: 0 bases; junction bases outside the gene matches: 1. CDR3 length: 16 residues. Per the germline V gene, CDR1 is SGHKS and CDR2 is YYEKEE (reference sequence).

The chain carries TRBV5-1 and TRBJ2-3; TRBD2 matches 8 bases. Germline values: CDR1 SGHRS, CDR2 YFSETQ. There are 17 residues in the CDR3. Trimming removed 0 bases from V and 2 bases from J; junction bases left unmatched: 8. The CDR3 spells CASSLGLAGRYTDTQYF. DNA of the CDR3: TGCGCCAGCAGCTTGGGATTAGCGGGGCGATACACAGATACGCAGTATTTT.

The genes are TRBV20-1 and TRBJ2-5; D is unclear. This CDR3 comprises 16 residues. Germline V CDR1 and CDR2: DFQATT, SNEGSKA (reference sequence). V dropped 0 bases and J dropped 2 bases, with 16 bases sitting between them. CDR3: CSARDQEETTQETQYF. The CDR3, as DNA: TGCAGTGCTAGAGATCAGGAAGAGACAACTCAAGAGACCCAGTACTTC.

In this sample, this clonotype turned up a few times. V usage is TRBV20-1 and J usage is TRBJ1-2; maybe TRBD1 (5 bases). V was trimmed by 5 bases and J by 4 bases, leaving 17 bases between them. This CDR3 contains 14 residues. The V gene's germline CDR1 is DFQATT and CDR2 SNEGSKA (reference sequence). CDR3 region: CSAPMRAGLYGYTF. CDR3 coding DNA: TGCAGTGCTCCGATGCGGGCGGGACTCTATGGCTACACCTTC.

This clonotype was counted a few times. The CDR3 DNA reads as TGTGCCAGCAGCCCTCACGGCGGGCCCCTGTCCGGGGCCAACGTCCTGACTTTC. Translating it yields CASSPHGGPLSGANVLTF. This chain uses TRBV11-2 with TRBJ2-6; tentatively, D is TRBD2 (5 bases). Germline CDR1 is SGHAT and CDR2 is FQNNGV. The V gene lost 5 bases and the J gene lost 4 bases, with 21 bases spanning the gap. The CDR3 sequence is 18 residues long.

This clonotype was detected a few times. The CDR3 sequence is CATLNPGFLFYGYTF. The CDR3 DNA sequence: TGTGCCACCCTAAACCCGGGATTCCTGTTCTATGGCTACACCTTC. The chain combines TRBV6-5 with TRBJ1-2, with unresolved D. Trimming stripped 10 bases from V and 4 bases from J, with 22 bases between. Germline lookup yields CDR1 MNHEY and CDR2 SVGAGI. This CDR3 is built from 15 residues.

This clonotype was seen more than once but under ten times. The rearrangement joins TRBV7-2 to TRBJ1-5; perhaps TRBD1 as D (5 bases). The CDR3 length is 15 residues. Germline CDR1 reads SGHTA; CDR2 reads FQGNSA. V shed 4 bases and J shed 6 bases, with 16 bases lying between them. DNA of the CDR3: TGTGCCAGCAGCTCGACCAACGGCGGGGCTCAGCCCCAGCATTTT. It translates to CASSSTNGGAQPQHF. The full variable domain, rest sourced from reference TRBV7-2 and TRBJ1-5, is GAGVSQSPSNKVTEKGKDVELRCDPISGHTALYWYRQSLGQGLEFLIYFQGNSAPDKSGLPSDRFSAERTGGSVSTLTIQRTQQEDSAVYLCASSSTNGGAQPQHFGDGTRLSIL.

This clonotype has ten or more counts. The chain carries TRBV7-3 and TRBJ2-1; TRBD1 might be the D (5 bases). The CDR3 is 13 residues long. Germline V gives CDR1 SGHTA, CDR2 FQGTGA. The V gene lost 6 bases and the J gene lost 5 bases, with 11 bases spanning the gap. CDR3 nucleotides: TGTGCCAGCAGATTAGGGGTAGACAATGAGCAGTTCTTC. The encoded protein is CASRLGVDNEQFF.

This clonotype occurred many times. The gene calls are TRBV7-9 and TRBJ2-3; 7 bases are a match to TRBD1. CDR1 and CDR2 from the germline V gene are SEHNR and FQNEAQ (reference sequence). V lost 5 bases and J lost 0; bases outside the gene matches: 17. The CDR3 consists of 19 residues. CDR3 sequence: CASSTRGRGMVVSTDTQYF. For the CDR3, the DNA is TGTGCCAGCAGCACCCGGGGCAGGGGGATGGTTGTAAGCACAGATACGCAGTATTTT.

This clonotype was seen repeatedly, ten times or more. The V gene is TRBV7-9, the J gene TRBJ2-7, with D perhaps being TRBD1 or TRBD2 (5 bases each). Trimming stripped 5 bases from V and 3 bases from J, with 11 bases between. The germline CDR1 and CDR2 sequences are SEHNR and FQNEAQ (reference sequence). The CDR3 loop spans 13 amino acids. The CDR3 protein is CASSPGQVYEQYF. CDR3 DNA: TGTGCCAGCAGCCCGGGGCAGGTCTACGAGCAGTACTTC.

The chain uses TRBV30 and TRBJ2-7, with 10 bases matching TRBD2. J gave up 5 bases and V 0 bases, and 4 bases lay outside the gene matches. The length of the CDR3 is 14 residues. Germline-derived CDR1 and CDR2 are GTSNPN and SVGIG (reference sequence). In nucleotides, the CDR3 is TGTGCCTGGAGTGTACTAGCGGGGCACCACGAGCAGTACTTC. Amino acids: CAWSVLAGHHEQYF.

This clonotype was recorded at least ten times. The gene calls are TRBV11-2 and TRBJ2-2; 8 positions agree with TRBD2. Germline loops: CDR1 SGHAT, CDR2 FQNNGV. The CDR3 covers 16 residues. V shed 5 bases, J shed 5 bases, and the junction held 10 bases outside the gene matches. The CDR3 coding sequence is TGTGCCAGCAGCCCGCTTGCGGGGGGCGGGACCGGGGAGCTGTTTTTT. It is translated as CASSPLAGGGTGELFF.

In its sample, this clonotype was seen many times. The chain combines TRBV12-3 or TRBV12-4 with TRBJ1-1; D possibly corresponds to TRBD1 (5 bases). The ends were cut back, 1 base at V and 4 bases at J, with 13 bases in the middle. The CDR3 length is 15 residues. CDR3 in amino acids: CASSLVSSGTTEAFF. The CDR3 DNA reads TGTGCCAGCAGTTTAGTAAGTTCTGGGACCACTGAAGCTTTCTTT.